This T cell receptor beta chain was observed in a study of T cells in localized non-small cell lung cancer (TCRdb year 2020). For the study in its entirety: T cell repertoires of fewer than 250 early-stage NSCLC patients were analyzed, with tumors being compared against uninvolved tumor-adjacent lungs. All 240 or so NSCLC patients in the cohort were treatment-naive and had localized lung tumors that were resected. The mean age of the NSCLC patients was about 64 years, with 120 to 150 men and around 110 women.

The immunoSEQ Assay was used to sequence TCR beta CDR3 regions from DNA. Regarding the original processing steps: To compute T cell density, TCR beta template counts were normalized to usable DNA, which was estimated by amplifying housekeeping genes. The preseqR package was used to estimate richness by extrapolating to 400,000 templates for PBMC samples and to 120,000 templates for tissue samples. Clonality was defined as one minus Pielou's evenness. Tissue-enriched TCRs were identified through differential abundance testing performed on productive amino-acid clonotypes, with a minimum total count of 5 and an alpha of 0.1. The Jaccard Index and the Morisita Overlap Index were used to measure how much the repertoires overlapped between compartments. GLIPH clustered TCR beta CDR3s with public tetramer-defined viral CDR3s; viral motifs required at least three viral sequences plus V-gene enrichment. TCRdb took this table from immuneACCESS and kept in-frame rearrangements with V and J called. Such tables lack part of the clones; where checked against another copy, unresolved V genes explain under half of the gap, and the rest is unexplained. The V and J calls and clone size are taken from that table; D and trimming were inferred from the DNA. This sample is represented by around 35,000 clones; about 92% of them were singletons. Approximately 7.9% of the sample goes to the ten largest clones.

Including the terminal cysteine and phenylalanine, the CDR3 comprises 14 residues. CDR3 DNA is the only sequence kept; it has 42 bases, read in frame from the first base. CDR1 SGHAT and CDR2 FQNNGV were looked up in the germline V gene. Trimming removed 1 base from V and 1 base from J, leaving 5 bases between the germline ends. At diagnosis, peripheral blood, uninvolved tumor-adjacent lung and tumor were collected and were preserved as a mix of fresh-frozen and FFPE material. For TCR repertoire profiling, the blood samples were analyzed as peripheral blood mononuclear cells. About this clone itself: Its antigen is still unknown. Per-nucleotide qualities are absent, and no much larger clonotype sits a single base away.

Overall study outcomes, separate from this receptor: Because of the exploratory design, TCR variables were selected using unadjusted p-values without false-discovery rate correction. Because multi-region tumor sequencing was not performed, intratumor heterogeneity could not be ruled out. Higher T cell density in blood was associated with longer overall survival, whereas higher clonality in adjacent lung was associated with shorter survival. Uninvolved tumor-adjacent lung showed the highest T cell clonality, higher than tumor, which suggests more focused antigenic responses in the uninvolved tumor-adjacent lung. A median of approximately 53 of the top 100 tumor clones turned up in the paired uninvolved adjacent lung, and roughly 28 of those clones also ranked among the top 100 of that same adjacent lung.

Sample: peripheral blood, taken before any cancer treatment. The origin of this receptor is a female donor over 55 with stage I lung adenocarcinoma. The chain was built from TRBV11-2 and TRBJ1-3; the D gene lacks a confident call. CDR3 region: CASSLVVSGNTIYF. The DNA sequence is TGTGCCAGCAGCTTAGTCGTATCTGGAAACACCATATATTTT.